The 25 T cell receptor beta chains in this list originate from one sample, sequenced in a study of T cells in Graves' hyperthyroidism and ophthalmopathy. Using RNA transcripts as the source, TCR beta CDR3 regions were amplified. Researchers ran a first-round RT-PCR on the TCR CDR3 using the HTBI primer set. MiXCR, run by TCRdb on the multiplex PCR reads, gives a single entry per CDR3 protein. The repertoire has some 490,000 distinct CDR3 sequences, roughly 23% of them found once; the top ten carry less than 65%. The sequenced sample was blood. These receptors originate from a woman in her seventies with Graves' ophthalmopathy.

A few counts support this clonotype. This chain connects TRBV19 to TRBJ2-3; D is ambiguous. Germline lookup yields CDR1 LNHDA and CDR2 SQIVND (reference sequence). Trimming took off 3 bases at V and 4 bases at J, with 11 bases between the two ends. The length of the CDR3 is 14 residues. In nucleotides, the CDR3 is TGTGCCAGTAGTATCCTGGCAGTCTCAGATACGCAGTATTTT. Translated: CASSILAVSDTQYF.

The CDR3 region is CASRDPGNTIYF. The CDR3 region has the DNA TGTGCCAGCAGGGATCCCGGAAACACCATATATTTT. The rearrangement joins TRBV19 to TRBJ1-3; D perhaps matches TRBD1 (5 bases). The CDR3 sequence is 12 residues long. Germline V lookup: CDR1 LNHDA, CDR2 SQIVND (reference sequence). V lost 9 bases to trimming and J lost 4 bases, with 10 bases between them. The full variable domain, completed using reference TRBV19 and TRBJ1-3, is DGGITQSPKYLFRKEGQNVTLSCEQNLNHDAMYWYRQDPGQGLRLIYYSQIVNDFQKGDIAEGYSVSREKKESFPLTVTSAQKNPTAFYLCASRDPGNTIYFGEGSWLTVV.

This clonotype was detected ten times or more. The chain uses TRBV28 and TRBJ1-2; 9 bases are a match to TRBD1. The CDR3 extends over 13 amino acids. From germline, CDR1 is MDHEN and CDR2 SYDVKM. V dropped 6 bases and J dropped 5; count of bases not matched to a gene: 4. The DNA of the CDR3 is TGTGCCAGCAGGGGACAGGGATTGTATGGCTACACCTTC. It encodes CASRGQGLYGYTF.

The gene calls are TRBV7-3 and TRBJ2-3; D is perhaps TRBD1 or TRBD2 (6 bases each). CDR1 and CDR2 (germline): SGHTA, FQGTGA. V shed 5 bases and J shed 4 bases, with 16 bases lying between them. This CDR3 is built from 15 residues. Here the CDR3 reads CASSQTPGAPDTQYF. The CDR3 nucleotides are TGTGCCAGCAGCCAAACCCCGGGGGCACCAGATACGCAGTATTTT.

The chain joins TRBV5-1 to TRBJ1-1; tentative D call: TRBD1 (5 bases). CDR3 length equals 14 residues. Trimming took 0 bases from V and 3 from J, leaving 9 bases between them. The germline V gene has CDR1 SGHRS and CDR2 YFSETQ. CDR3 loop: CASSLAAGDTEAFF. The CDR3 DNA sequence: TGCGCCAGCAGCTTGGCCGCGGGGGACACTGAAGCTTTCTTT.

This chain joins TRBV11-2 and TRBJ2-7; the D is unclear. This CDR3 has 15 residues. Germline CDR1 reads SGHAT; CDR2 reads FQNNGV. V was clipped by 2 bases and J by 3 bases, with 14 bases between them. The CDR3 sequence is CASSLSPRLYYEQYF. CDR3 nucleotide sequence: TGTGCCAGCAGCTTAAGTCCGAGATTATACTACGAGCAGTACTTC.

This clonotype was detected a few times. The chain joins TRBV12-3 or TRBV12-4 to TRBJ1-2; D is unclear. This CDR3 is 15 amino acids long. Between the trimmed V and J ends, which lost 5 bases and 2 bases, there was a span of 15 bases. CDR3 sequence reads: CASSLGILSNYGYTF. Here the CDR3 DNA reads TGTGCCAGCAGTCTAGGAATCCTAAGCAACTATGGCTACACCTTC.

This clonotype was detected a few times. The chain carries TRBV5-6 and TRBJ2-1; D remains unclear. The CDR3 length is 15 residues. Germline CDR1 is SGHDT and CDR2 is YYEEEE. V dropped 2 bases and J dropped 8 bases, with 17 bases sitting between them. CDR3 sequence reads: CASSFTWIVTDEQFF. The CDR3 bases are TGTGCCAGCAGCTTTACCTGGATAGTTACCGATGAGCAGTTCTTC. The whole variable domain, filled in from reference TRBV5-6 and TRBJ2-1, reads DAGVTQSPTHLIKTRGQQVTLRCSPKSGHDTVSWYQQALGQGPQFIFQYYEEEERQRGNFPDRFSGHQFPNYSSELNVNALLLGDSALYLCASSFTWIVTDEQFFGPGTRLTVL.

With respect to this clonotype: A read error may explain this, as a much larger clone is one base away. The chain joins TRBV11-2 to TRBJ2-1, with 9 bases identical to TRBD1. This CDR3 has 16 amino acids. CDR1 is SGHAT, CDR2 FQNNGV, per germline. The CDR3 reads CASSLEDRGPYSEQFF. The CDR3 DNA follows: TGTGCCAGCAGCTTAGAGGACAGGGGTCCCTACAGTGAGCAGTTCTTC.

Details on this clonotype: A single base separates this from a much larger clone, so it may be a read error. CDR3 sequence: CASSLFQGANTGELFF. The CDR3 region has the DNA TGCGCCAGCAGCTTGTTCCAGGGGGCGAACACCGGGGAGCTGTTTTTT. The chain has TRBV5-1 and TRBJ2-2, with TRBD1 matching 7 bases. Unmatched junction bases numbered 3, after V lost 1 base and J lost 0 bases. There are 16 residues in the CDR3. Germline loops: CDR1 SGHRS, CDR2 YFSETQ.

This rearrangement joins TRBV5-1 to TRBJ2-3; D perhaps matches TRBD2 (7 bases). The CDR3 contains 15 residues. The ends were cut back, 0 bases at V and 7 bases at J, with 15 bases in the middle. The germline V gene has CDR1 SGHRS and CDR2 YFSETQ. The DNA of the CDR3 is TGCGCCAGCAGCTTGGAGGGGGGAGGGACAAATACGCAGTATTTT. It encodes CASSLEGGGTNTQYF.

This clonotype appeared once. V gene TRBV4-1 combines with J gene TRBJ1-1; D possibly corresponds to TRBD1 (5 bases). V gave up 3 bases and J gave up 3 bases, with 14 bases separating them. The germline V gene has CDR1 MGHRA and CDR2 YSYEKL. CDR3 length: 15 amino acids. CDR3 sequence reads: CASSQAGGGDTEAFF. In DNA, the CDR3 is TGCGCCAGCAGCCAGGCCGGGGGGGGTGACACTGAAGCTTTCTTT.

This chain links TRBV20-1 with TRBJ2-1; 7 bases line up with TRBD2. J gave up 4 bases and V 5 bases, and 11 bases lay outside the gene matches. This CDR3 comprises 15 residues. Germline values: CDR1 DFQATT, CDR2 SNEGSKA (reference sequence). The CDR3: CSAPVIGGRYNEQFF. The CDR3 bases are TGCAGTGCTCCCGTGATCGGCGGGAGATACAATGAGCAGTTCTTC.

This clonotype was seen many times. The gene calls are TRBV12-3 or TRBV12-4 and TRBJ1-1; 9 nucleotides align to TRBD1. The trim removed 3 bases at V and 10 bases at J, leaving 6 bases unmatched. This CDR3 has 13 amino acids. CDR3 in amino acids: CASSLGQGSGAFF. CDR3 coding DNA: TGTGCCAGCAGTTTGGGACAGGGAAGCGGAGCTTTCTTT.

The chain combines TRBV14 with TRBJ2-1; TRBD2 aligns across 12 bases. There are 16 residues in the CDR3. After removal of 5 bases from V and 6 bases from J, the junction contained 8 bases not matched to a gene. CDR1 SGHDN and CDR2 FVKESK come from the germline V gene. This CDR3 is CASSTLAGGLCNEQFF. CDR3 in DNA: TGTGCCAGCAGCACTCTAGCGGGAGGGCTTTGCAATGAGCAGTTCTTC. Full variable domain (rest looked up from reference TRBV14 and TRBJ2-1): EAGVTQFPSHSVIEKGQTVTLRCDPISGHDNLYWYRRVMGKEIKFLLHFVKESKQDESGMPNNRFLAERTGGTYSTLKVQPAELEDSGVYFCASSTLAGGLCNEQFFGPGTRLTVL.

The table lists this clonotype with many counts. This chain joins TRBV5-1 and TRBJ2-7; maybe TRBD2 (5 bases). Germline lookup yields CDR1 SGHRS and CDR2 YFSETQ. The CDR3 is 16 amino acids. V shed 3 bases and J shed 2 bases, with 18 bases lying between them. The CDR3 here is CASSSGRDPIAYEQYF. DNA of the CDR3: TGCGCCAGCAGCTCTGGACGGGATCCAATCGCCTACGAGCAGTACTTC.

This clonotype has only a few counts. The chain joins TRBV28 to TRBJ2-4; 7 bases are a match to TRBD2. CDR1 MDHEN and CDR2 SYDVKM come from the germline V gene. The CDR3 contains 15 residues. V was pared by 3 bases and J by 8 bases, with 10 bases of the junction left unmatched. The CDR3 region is CASSFSGHRGYIQYF. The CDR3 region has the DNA TGTGCCAGCAGTTTTAGCGGGCACCGCGGGTACATTCAGTACTTC.

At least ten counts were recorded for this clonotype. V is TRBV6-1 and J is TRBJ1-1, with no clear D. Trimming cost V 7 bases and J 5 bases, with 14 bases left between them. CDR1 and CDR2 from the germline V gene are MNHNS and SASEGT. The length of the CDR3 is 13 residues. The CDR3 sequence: CASTLGRETEAFF. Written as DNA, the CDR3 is TGTGCCAGCACCTTGGGCCGTGAAACTGAAGCTTTCTTT.

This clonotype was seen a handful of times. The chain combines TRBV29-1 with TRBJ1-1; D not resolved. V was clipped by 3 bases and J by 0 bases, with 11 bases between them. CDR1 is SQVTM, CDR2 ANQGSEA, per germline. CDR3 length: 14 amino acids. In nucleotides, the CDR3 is TGCAGCGTTGAGGCCCAGGTTCTGAACACTGAAGCTTTCTTT. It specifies CSVEAQVLNTEAFF.

The CDR3 loop is CASSFGTGAEKLFF. CDR3 in DNA: TGTGCCAGCAGTTTCGGGACAGGCGCCGAAAAACTGTTTTTT. The chain recombines TRBV6-1 with TRBJ1-4; 8 nucleotides line up with TRBD1. V was clipped by 5 bases and J by 8 bases; unmatched bases: 7. The CDR3 covers 14 residues. Germline CDR1 MNHNS, CDR2 SASEGT.

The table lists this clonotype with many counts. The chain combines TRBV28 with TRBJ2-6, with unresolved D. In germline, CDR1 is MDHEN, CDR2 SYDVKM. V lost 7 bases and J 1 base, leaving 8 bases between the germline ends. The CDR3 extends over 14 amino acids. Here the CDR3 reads CASTRISGANVLTF. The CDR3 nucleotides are TGTGCCAGCACCCGGATATCTGGGGCCAACGTCCTGACTTTC.

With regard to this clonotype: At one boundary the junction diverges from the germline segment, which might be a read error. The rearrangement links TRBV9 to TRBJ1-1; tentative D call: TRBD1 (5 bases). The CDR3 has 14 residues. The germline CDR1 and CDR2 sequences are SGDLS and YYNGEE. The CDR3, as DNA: TGTGCCAGCAGCGGTGAAAGGGGAGACACAGAAGCTTTCTTT. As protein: CASSGERGDTEAFF.

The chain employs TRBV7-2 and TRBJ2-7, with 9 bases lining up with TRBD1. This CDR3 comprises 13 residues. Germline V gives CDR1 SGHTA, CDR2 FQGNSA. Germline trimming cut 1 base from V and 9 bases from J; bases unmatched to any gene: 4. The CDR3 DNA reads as TGTGCCAGCAGCTTAGGGGACAGGGAACGGCAGTACTTC. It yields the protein CASSLGDRERQYF.

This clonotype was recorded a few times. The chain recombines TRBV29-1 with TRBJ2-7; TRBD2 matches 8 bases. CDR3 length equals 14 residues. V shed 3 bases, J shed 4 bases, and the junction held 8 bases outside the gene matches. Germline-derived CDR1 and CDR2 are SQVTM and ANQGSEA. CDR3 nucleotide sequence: TGCAGCGTTGAGATTAGCGGGACTACTTACGAGCAGTACTTC. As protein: CSVEISGTTYEQYF.

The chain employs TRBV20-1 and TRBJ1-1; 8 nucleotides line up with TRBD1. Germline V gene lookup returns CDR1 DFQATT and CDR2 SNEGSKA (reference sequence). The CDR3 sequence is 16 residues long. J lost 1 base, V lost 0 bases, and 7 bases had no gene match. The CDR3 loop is CSARDDRGFGNTEAFF. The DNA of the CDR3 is TGCAGTGCTAGAGATGACAGGGGATTTGGGAACACTGAAGCTTTCTTT.